A selection of T cell receptor beta chains follows, all from one sample in a study of human T cells and chemical hapten exposure. TCRdb reprocessed the reads via MiXCR and lists one record per CDR3 protein. The sample has around 120,000 distinct CDR3 sequences; 8% to 9.5% are singletons. Input material: whole blood. All receptors derive from a human donor in good health. Some clones in this sample may be carry-over from other donors' samples. The CDR3 runs from the conserved cysteine through the conserved F or W. D genes are given only for firm matches. For some rows the clone size is stated as once, few or many, or as a class when expanded; others skip it.

V gene	D gene	clone size	J gene	CDR3 protein	CDR3 DNA
TRBV29-1	TRBD2	-	TRBJ2-1	CSVEASGGARNEQFF	TGCAGCGTTGAGGCTAGCGGGGGGGCGAGGAATGAGCAGTTCTTC
TRBV7-9	-	few	TRBJ2-7	CASNGGTVPYEQYF	TGTGCCAGCAATGGGGGGACAGTGCCCTACGAGCAGTACTTC
TRBV9	TRBD1	-	TRBJ2-5	CASSVGTGGEETQYF	TGTGCCAGCAGCGTGGGAACAGGGGGCGAGGAGACCCAGTACTTC
TRBV6-5	-	few	TRBJ2-3	CASSYSYPSTDTQYF	TGTGCCAGCAGTTACTCGTACCCGAGCACAGATACGCAGTATTTT
TRBV12-3/TRBV12-4	-	few	TRBJ1-1	CASRLEDTEAFF	TGTGCCAGCAGGTTAGAAGACACTGAAGCTTTCTTT
TRBV7-9	TRBD2	many	TRBJ2-7	CASSSSGTSGRAYEQYF	TGTGCCAGCAGCTCCTCCGGGACTAGCGGGAGGGCCTACGAGCAGTACTTC
TRBV20-1	TRBD1	-	TRBJ2-7	CSASAQGASYEQYF	TGCAGTGCTAGCGCACAGGGGGCCTCCTACGAGCAGTACTTC
TRBV29-1	TRBD1	-	TRBJ2-7	CSVGKQGVAYEQYF	TGCAGCGTGGGAAAACAGGGGGTGGCCTACGAGCAGTACTTC
TRBV7-2	-	many	TRBJ2-7	CASSLGVRAGYEQYF	TGTGCCAGCAGCTTAGGGGTTAGGGCTGGCTACGAGCAGTACTTC
TRBV20-1	-	-	TRBJ1-1	CSARGGGGGNTEAFF	TGCAGTGCTAGAGGGGGAGGAGGGGGAAACACTGAAGCTTTCTTT
TRBV6-2/TRBV6-3	-	-	TRBJ1-5	CASSTRPNRVGQPQHF	TGTGCCAGCAGTACCCGTCCCAACAGGGTAGGCCAGCCCCAGCATTTT
TRBV29-1	TRBD2	few	TRBJ2-2	CSVASGRGTGELFF	TGCAGCGTTGCCAGCGGGAGGGGCACCGGGGAGCTGTTTTTT
TRBV7-9	TRBD2	-	TRBJ2-2	CASSFSRAGLTNTGELFF	TGTGCCAGCAGCTTTAGCCGGGCGGGACTAACGAACACCGGGGAGCTGTTTTTT
TRBV29-1	-	-	TRBJ2-1	CSVGQGLKNEQFF	TGCAGCGTAGGGCAAGGCCTTAAAAATGAGCAGTTCTTC
TRBV18	-	few	TRBJ1-2	CASSPKSDYGYTF	TGTGCCAGCTCACCCAAGAGTGACTATGGCTACACCTTC
TRBV20-1	-	-	TRBJ2-7	CSARDLRLQDGSYEQYF	TGCAGTGCTAGAGACCTAAGACTACAGGACGGGTCCTACGAGCAGTACTTC
TRBV6-5	-	many	TRBJ1-1	CASSYSGRGGTEAFF	TGTGCCAGCAGTTACTCAGGGAGGGGCGGCACTGAAGCTTTCTTT
TRBV10-3	TRBD1	-	TRBJ2-2	CAISDEDRVEAGELFF	TGTGCCATCAGTGATGAGGACAGGGTTGAGGCCGGGGAGCTGTTTTTT
TRBV11-2	-	many	TRBJ1-1	CASSLAGATEAFF	TGTGCCAGCAGCTTAGCAGGGGCCACTGAAGCTTTCTTT
TRBV19	TRBD2	-	TRBJ2-1	CASSRLAGGSSYNEQFF	TGTGCCAGTAGTAGGCTAGCGGGAGGGAGCTCCTACAATGAGCAGTTCTTC
TRBV25-1	-	few	TRBJ1-1	CASSESPHNTEAFF	TGTGCCAGCAGTGAGTCCCCACACAACACTGAAGCTTTCTTT
TRBV6-1	TRBD2	-	TRBJ2-3	CASSPRSASGSLDTQYF	TGTGCCAGCAGCCCAAGGTCGGCTAGCGGGAGTCTAGATACGCAGTATTTT
TRBV7-6	TRBD1	-	TRBJ2-7	CASSLTTVGTEFYEQYF	TGTGCCAGCAGCTTAACCACGGTCGGGACAGAATTCTACGAGCAGTACTTC
TRBV20-1	TRBD1	many	TRBJ1-3	CSAQTRTGPNTIYF	TGCAGTGCTCAAACAAGGACAGGGCCAAACACCATATATTTT
TRBV20-1	-	few	TRBJ1-4	CSASRSWDNEKLFF	TGCAGTGCTAGTCGTAGCTGGGATAATGAAAAACTGTTTTTT
TRBV10-2	-	-	TRBJ2-3	CASSESRQRDPDTQYF	TGCGCCAGCAGTGAGTCGCGGCAGCGAGACCCAGATACGCAGTATTTT
TRBV13	TRBD2	-	TRBJ2-1	CASSLYTRTSGKTSYNEQFF	TGTGCCAGCAGCTTATATACCCGGACTAGCGGAAAAACCTCCTACAATGAGCAGTTCTTC
TRBV10-3	-	few	TRBJ2-7	CAISSPNRVYEQYF	TGTGCCATCAGTAGCCCTAACAGGGTCTACGAGCAGTACTTC
TRBV6-1	TRBD2	few	TRBJ2-7	CASSEEASGSYEQYF	TGTGCCAGCAGTGAAGAGGCTAGCGGCTCCTACGAGCAGTACTTC
TRBV12-3/TRBV12-4	TRBD1	many	TRBJ1-2	CASSLQGGHLNYGYTF	TGTGCCAGCAGTTTACAGGGGGGGCATCTTAACTATGGCTACACCTTC
TRBV20-1	TRBD1	many	TRBJ1-6	CSARDRVYNSPLHF	TGCAGTGCAAGGGACAGAGTCTATAATTCACCCCTCCACTTT
TRBV12-3/TRBV12-4	-	few	TRBJ2-3	CASGMPTDTQYF	TGTGCCAGCGGGATGCCTACAGATACGCAGTATTTT
TRBV9	TRBD1	many	TRBJ2-1	CASSVDRGPLNEQFF	TGTGCCAGCAGCGTAGACAGGGGACCTTTAAATGAGCAGTTCTTC
TRBV6-6	-	many	TRBJ1-4	CASSYEGTTNEKLFF	TGTGCCAGCAGTTACGAGGGAACAACTAATGAAAAACTGTTTTTT
TRBV7-2	-	many	TRBJ1-5	CASSIDSYQPQHF	TGTGCCAGCAGCATAGACAGCTATCAGCCCCAGCATTTT
TRBV20-1	TRBD2	-	TRBJ2-1	CSAWRGGLAGGDEQFF	TGCAGTGCTTGGCGGGGGGGACTAGCGGGAGGGGATGAGCAGTTCTTC
TRBV10-3	-	-	TRBJ2-1	CAISEVDGKGQFF	TGTGCCATCAGTGAGGTAGATGGGAAAGGGCAGTTCTTC
TRBV7-7	-	few	TRBJ2-5	CASSLVEQETQYF	TGTGCCAGCAGCTTAGTTGAGCAAGAGACCCAGTACTTC
TRBV11-2	TRBD2	many	TRBJ2-6	CASSFLAGGAGANVLTF	TGTGCCAGCAGCTTTCTAGCGGGAGGGGCCGGGGCCAACGTCCTGACTTTC
TRBV2	-	many	TRBJ1-1	CASRILHASEPAFF	TGTGCCAGCAGGATTTTACATGCGTCGGAGCCGGCTTTCTTT
TRBV12-3/TRBV12-4	-	few	TRBJ1-2	CASRQSHGYTF	TGTGCCAGCAGACAAAGTCATGGCTACACCTTC
TRBV27	-	-	TRBJ1-4	CASSLFTLSEKLFF	TGTGCCAGCAGTTTATTTACGCTAAGTGAAAAACTGTTTTTT
TRBV7-9	-	-	TRBJ2-3	CASSLVPSAATDTQYF	TGTGCCAGCAGCTTAGTCCCTAGCGCGGCCACAGATACGCAGTATTTT
TRBV2	-	few	TRBJ2-7	CASSEALYRTYEQYF	TGTGCCAGCAGTGAAGCCCTGTACAGAACCTACGAGCAGTACTTC
TRBV6-2/TRBV6-3	-	many	TRBJ1-1	CASSYRAGVSTEAFF	TGTGCCAGCAGTTACCGGGCAGGAGTCAGCACTGAAGCTTTCTTT
TRBV7-2	TRBD1	few	TRBJ2-5	CASSDPGVGGPLQETQYF	TGTGCCAGCAGCGACCCAGGTGTAGGGGGCCCCCTCCAAGAGACCCAGTACTTC
TRBV2	-	-	TRBJ2-1	CASSGHNEQFF	TGTGCCAGCAGTGGTCACAATGAGCAGTTCTTC